These T cell receptor beta chains were read from a single sample in a study of shared clonotypes between healthy human individuals. This table comes from immunoSEQ multiplex PCR, and its TCRdb copy is limited to in-frame clones, with some not included. The data hold 700,000 or so clones, with around 72% observed a single time. Sequencing was performed on memory CD4+ T cells sorted from blood. The receptors shown here come from a woman in her 30s in good health. CDR3s include the opening cysteine and the closing phenylalanine or tryptophan.

V gene | CDR3 protein
TRBV30 | CAWEGQGSYGYTF
TRBV11-3 | CASSLGASPYNEQFF
TRBV28 | CASSLGGGHTEAFF
TRBV7-9 | CASSGTSGFSTDTQYF
TRBV30 | CAWEGLNTEAFF
TRBV29-1 | CSVDAGGGNTIYF
TRBV4-1 | CASSQDHIRGTLHEQFF
TRBV19 | CASSRGTGDYEQYF
TRBV7-9 | CASSPGQGASRRTEAFF
TRBV28 | CASTDSGRANTGELFF
TRBV15 | CATSREPGGGAEAFF
TRBV15 | CATSREQGDQPQHF
TRBV5-1 | CASSPYGNEQFF